This T cell receptor beta chain was identified during a study of T-cell reconstitution after alpha-beta-depleted transplantation in children. Study findings and constraints: Several hundred graft clones that had expanded were reportedly the source of alpha-beta T cells about two months after transplant. There were some patients whose high TCRbeta diversity at day 60 came from surviving recipient T cells and thymic progenitors.

Preparation of the TCRbeta library involved a method that used unique molecular identifiers. From the PCR reads, TCRdb called clonotypes with MiXCR, one entry per CDR3 protein. This sample has about a million distinct CDR3 sequences, with about 30% found just once. This clonotype was seen only a few times. The antigen is undetermined. Germline loops: CDR1 LNHDA, CDR2 SQIVND (reference sequence). The CDR3 runs 13 residues. Trimming took 10 bases from V and 2 from J, leaving 14 bases between them. V usage is TRBV19 and J usage is TRBJ1-1; no firm D call. The TCR was taken from a boy in the first two years of life who had a stem cell transplant for SCID, so the T cells may come from the graft donor. Sequenced here: PBMCs, mostly from graft donor cells, sampled 360 days after TCRalphabeta/CD19-depleted stem cell transplant. As DNA, the CDR3 is TGTGCCACCAAGGGATCAACTAACACTGAAGCTTTCTTT. As protein: CATKGSTNTEAFF.